The next 27 T cell receptor beta chains were all read from a single sample in a study of cytomegalovirus exposure and HLA in healthy donors. 13 Jbeta primers and 60 Vbeta primers were used for the PCR. The repertoire was sequenced with immunoSEQ multiplex PCR; TCRdb's copy has only in-frame clones and lacks some. The table shows about 180,000 clones, with more than 65% occurring only once. Sample: PBMCs. These receptors were obtained from a girl aged 2 to 9 in good health and CMV-seropositive.

The chain recombines TRBV15 with TRBJ1-2; D not certain. This CDR3 is 15 amino acids long. Looked up from germline, CDR1 is LNHNV and CDR2 is YYDKDF (reference sequence). V dropped 0 bases and J dropped 4 bases, with 12 bases sitting between them. The chain's CDR3 is CATSRDLGEIYGYTF. CDR3 DNA sequence: TGTGCCACCAGCAGAGATCTGGGAGAAATCTATGGCTACACCTTC.

Only a few counts were recorded for this clone. The chain couples TRBV5-8 to TRBJ1-2; D not resolved. The CDR3 runs to 12 residues. Germline loops: CDR1 SGHTS, CDR2 YDEGEE. Trimming cost V 0 bases and J 7 bases, with 7 bases left between them. In DNA, the CDR3 is TGTGCCAGCAGCTTGGATAGTGGTGGCTACACCTTC. Amino acids: CASSLDSGGYTF.

The count of this clone is one. This chain links TRBV12-5 with TRBJ2-1; 11 bases map to TRBD1. Looked up from germline, CDR1 is LGHNT and CDR2 is FRNRAP. The V gene end was trimmed by 7 bases and the J gene end by 8 bases; junction bases not matched to a gene: 10. CDR3 size: 15 residues. CDR3 sequence reads: CASVNPGQGADEQFF. The CDR3 DNA reads TGTGCTAGTGTTAATCCCGGACAGGGGGCCGATGAGCAGTTCTTC.

The rearrangement joins TRBV15 to TRBJ2-4; 7 nucleotides align to TRBD2. Per the germline V gene, CDR1 is LNHNV and CDR2 is YYDKDF (reference sequence). The J segment lost 0 bases and the V segment lost 10 bases, leaving 6 bases of the junction unmatched. CDR3 length: 14 amino acids. The CDR3: CAIKSGVAKNIQYF. DNA of the CDR3: TGTGCCATCAAAAGCGGGGTAGCCAAAAACATTCAGTACTTC.

V and J are TRBV19 and TRBJ2-2, with 8 positions matching TRBD1. Unmatched junction bases numbered 8, after V lost 6 bases and J lost 5 bases. Germline CDR1 LNHDA, CDR2 SQIVND (reference sequence). The CDR3 is 15 amino acids. DNA for the CDR3: TGTGCCAGTAGGCGTCAGGGGGCTCTAACCGGGGAGCTGTTTTTT. This codes for CASRRQGALTGELFF.

A few counts support this clone. V gene TRBV5-1 combines with J gene TRBJ2-7; D perhaps matches TRBD2 (6 bases). With 6 bases removed from V and 5 bases from J, the gap between germline ends came to 12 bases. The germline gives CDR1 SGHRS, CDR2 YFSETQ. The length of the CDR3 is 12 residues. The CDR3 region is CASNPGGNEQYF. The CDR3 bases are TGCGCCAGCAACCCCGGGGGAAACGAGCAGTACTTC.

V and J are TRBV30 and TRBJ1-1; no reliable D call. The CDR3 has 14 residues. The germline V gene encodes CDR1 GTSNPN and CDR2 SVGIG (reference sequence). V was shortened by 0 bases and J by 5 bases, with 13 bases between the two germline ends. CDR3 amino acids: CAWSVFEGRTEAFF. For the CDR3, the DNA is TGTGCCTGGAGTGTCTTCGAGGGCAGGACTGAAGCTTTCTTT.

This chain connects TRBV5-4 to TRBJ2-1, with 9 nucleotides matching TRBD2. This CDR3 is built from 16 residues. The ends lost 2 bases at V and 7 bases at J; junction bases unmatched: 10. The V gene's germline CDR1 is SGHNT and CDR2 YYREEE (reference sequence). The CDR3 bases are TGTGCCAGCAGCTTAAACCCCGGGACTAGCATTAATGAGCAGTTCTTC. This gives the protein CASSLNPGTSINEQFF.

Only a few counts were recorded for this clone. The chain joins TRBV15 to TRBJ1-5; perhaps TRBD1 as D (6 bases). The germline gives CDR1 LNHNV, CDR2 YYDKDF (reference sequence). This CDR3 comprises 16 residues. The V end lost 0 bases, the J end lost 2 bases, and 11 bases lay between the germline ends. The CDR3 bases are TGTGCCACCAGCAGAGACCATCCAGGGGGCAATCAGCCCCAGCATTTT. It specifies CATSRDHPGGNQPQHF. The full variable domain, in which reference TRBV15 and TRBJ1-5 provide the parts outside the CDR3, is DAMVIQNPRYQVTQFGKPVTLSCSQTLNHNVMYWYQQKSSQAPKLLFHYYDKDFNNEADTPDNFQSRRPNTSFCFLDIRSPGLGDTAMYLCATSRDHPGGNQPQHFGDGTRLSIL.

This chain joins TRBV30 and TRBJ1-3; D is unresolved. Trimming cost V 5 bases and J 3 bases, with 14 bases left between them. Germline CDR1 and CDR2: GTSNPN and SVGIG (reference sequence). The CDR3 has 14 residues. DNA for the CDR3: TGTGCCTGGGTTTCCTCCGGGTTTGGAAACACCATATATTTT. Translating gives CAWVSSGFGNTIYF.

This chain connects TRBV19 to TRBJ1-1, with D perhaps matching TRBD1 (6 bases). Trimming stripped 6 bases from V and 0 bases from J, with 11 bases between. Germline V lookup: CDR1 LNHDA, CDR2 SQIVND (reference sequence). There are 14 residues in the CDR3. The CDR3 sequence is CASSPTGMNTEAFF. CDR3 DNA sequence: TGTGCCAGTAGCCCCACAGGGATGAACACTGAAGCTTTCTTT.

The J gene is TRBJ1-1, the V gene TRBV9, with 7 positions matching TRBD1. Germline CDR1 and CDR2: SGDLS and YYNGEE. This CDR3 comprises 15 residues. Trimming removed 0 bases from V and 3 bases from J; junction bases left unmatched: 5. CDR3 region: CASSVVTGEDTEAFF. In nucleotides, the CDR3 is TGTGCCAGCAGCGTAGTAACAGGGGAGGACACTGAAGCTTTCTTT.

The V call is TRBV7-2, the J call TRBJ1-1, with TRBD1 matching 7 bases. The CDR3 covers 14 residues. V lost 5 bases, J lost 5 bases, and 8 bases stayed unmatched. Germline V gene sequence: CDR1 SGHTA, CDR2 FQGNSA. The CDR3 nucleotides are TGTGCCAGCAGCCTTCGAGGGGGCTTAACTGAAGCTTTCTTT. Its translation is CASSLRGGLTEAFF. The whole variable domain, remainder taken from reference TRBV7-2 and TRBJ1-1, is GAGVSQSPSNKVTEKGKDVELRCDPISGHTALYWYRQSLGQGLEFLIYFQGNSAPDKSGLPSDRFSAERTGGSVSTLTIQRTQQEDSAVYLCASSLRGGLTEAFFGQGTRLTVV.

The chain links TRBV7-8 to TRBJ2-1; 14 bases align to TRBD2. This CDR3 region has 15 residues. V trimming: 7 bases; J trimming: 12 bases; junction bases outside the gene matches: 11. Germline V lookup: CDR1 SGHVS, CDR2 FQNEAQ. CDR3 nucleotide sequence: TGTGCCAGCACCGGGACTAGCGGGGGACTCTGGGCGCAGTTCTTC. Translated: CASTGTSGGLWAQFF.

CDR3 coding DNA: TGTGCCAGCAGCTTCCGACAGGGAAGGGGTGAAGATACGCAGTATTTT. It encodes CASSFRQGRGEDTQYF. This rearrangement joins TRBV7-9 to TRBJ2-3, with 7 positions matching TRBD1. V trimming: 3 bases; J trimming: 5 bases; junction bases outside the gene matches: 11. The CDR3 extends over 16 amino acids. The germline V gene has CDR1 SEHNR and CDR2 FQNEAQ (reference sequence).

This chain links TRBV5-1 with TRBJ2-7; 7 bases line up with TRBD2. This CDR3 contains 13 residues. Unmatched junction bases numbered 5, after V lost 4 bases and J lost 4 bases. CDR1 is SGHRS and CDR2 is YFSETQ in the germline V gene. CDR3 in amino acids: CASSPRTSYEQYF. The CDR3 region has the DNA TGCGCCAGCAGCCCGAGGACTAGTTACGAGCAGTACTTC.

The V call is TRBV25-1, the J call TRBJ2-5; 9 bases map to TRBD1. The V and J ends lost 3 bases and 2 bases, in that order; junction bases with no gene match: 13. CDR3 length: 18 residues. Germline CDR1 and CDR2: MGHDK and SYGVNS. The CDR3: CASSESGQGWGIQETQYF. DNA for the CDR3: TGTGCCAGCAGTGAGTCGGGACAGGGATGGGGGATTCAAGAGACCCAGTACTTC.

The chain employs TRBV19 and TRBJ1-6, with D uncertain. Trimming shortened V by 6 bases and J by 7 bases, and 16 bases separated the two germline ends. CDR3 length equals 15 residues. In germline, CDR1 is LNHDA, CDR2 SQIVND (reference sequence). CDR3 bases: TGTGCCAGTAGCGTCCTCGAGAGCTCGAATTCACCCCTCCACTTT. Translation gives CASSVLESSNSPLHF.

The rearrangement uses TRBV6-1 and TRBJ2-7, with 7 positions matching TRBD1. The germline CDR1 and CDR2 sequences are MNHNS and SASEGT. CDR3 length: 15 residues. The ends lost 6 bases at V and 1 base at J; junction bases unmatched: 9. CDR3 sequence: CASRGLGQWSYEQYF. The CDR3 nucleotides are TGTGCCAGCAGGGGCCTGGGACAGTGGTCCTACGAGCAGTACTTC.

This sequence joins TRBV10-2 and TRBJ2-2, with D uncertain. The germline V gene has CDR1 WSHSY and CDR2 SAAADI. CDR3 length equals 16 residues. The V gene lost 0 bases and the J gene lost 3 bases, with 11 bases spanning the gap. The CDR3 nucleotides read TGCGCCAGCAGTGAGTCGAGTACCGCGTACACCGGGGAGCTGTTTTTT. Translating gives CASSESSTAYTGELFF.

This chain connects TRBV11-3 to TRBJ1-1; no reliable D call. Trimming pared 5 bases from V and 7 bases from J, leaving 11 bases between. Germline CDR1 SGHNT, CDR2 YENEEA. The CDR3 is 12 residues long. In DNA form, the CDR3 reads TGTGCCAGCAGCCTAGTAGAAGTTGAAGCTTTCTTT. The encoded protein is CASSLVEVEAFF.

The chain is built from TRBV18 and TRBJ1-5; 7 bases match TRBD1. This CDR3 comprises 17 residues. Losses at the gene ends were 4 bases for V and 5 bases for J; bases not matched to a gene: 14. CDR1 and CDR2 from the germline V gene are KGHSH and LQKENI. This CDR3 reads CASSQGGPKSRHQPQHF. CDR3 DNA sequence: TGTGCCAGCTCACAAGGGGGCCCAAAGAGTCGCCATCAGCCCCAGCATTTT. Full variable domain (rest looked up from reference TRBV18 and TRBJ1-5): NAGVMQNPRHLVRRRGQEARLRCSPMKGHSHVYWYRQLPEEGLKFMVYLQKENIIDESGMPKERFSAEFPKEGPSILRIQQVVRGDSAAYFCASSQGGPKSRHQPQHFGDGTRLSIL.

V is TRBV30 and J is TRBJ1-3; TRBD1 agrees at 9 bases. CDR1 is GTSNPN and CDR2 is SVGIG in the germline V gene (reference sequence). The CDR3 consists of 15 residues. The V and J ends lost 0 bases and 4 bases, in that order; junction bases with no gene match: 4. The CDR3 DNA is TGTGCCTGGAGTGTACCGGGACAGGGAGGAAACACCATATATTTT. Amino acids: CAWSVPGQGGNTIYF.

The chain recombines TRBV5-1 with TRBJ2-6; D possibly corresponds to TRBD1 (7 bases). The germline V gene has CDR1 SGHRS and CDR2 YFSETQ. The CDR3 extends over 19 amino acids. V lost 4 bases and J lost 0, with 20 bases in between. The chain's CDR3 is CASSPEGAPRFSGANVLTF. The CDR3 bases are TGCGCCAGCAGCCCGGAGGGGGCCCCTCGGTTCTCTGGGGCCAACGTCCTGACTTTC.

The rearrangement joins TRBV5-5 to TRBJ2-7, with 8 nucleotides matching TRBD1. The V gene's germline CDR1 is SGHKS and CDR2 YYEKEE (reference sequence). V shed 3 bases and J 7 bases; nucleotides not matched to a gene: 12. The CDR3 runs 15 residues. CDR3 sequence reads: CASSWGSTGVGEQYF. CDR3 DNA: TGTGCCAGCAGCTGGGGTTCGACAGGGGTTGGGGAGCAGTACTTC.

The chain is built from TRBV13 and TRBJ1-2, with 7 positions matching TRBD1. The CDR3 is made up of 15 amino acids. CDR1 is PRHDT and CDR2 is FYEKMQ in the germline V gene (reference sequence). V lost 5 bases and J lost 0; bases outside the gene matches: 6. The CDR3 DNA reads as TGTGCCAGCAGCCCCCGACAGGGAGCTAACTATGGCTACACCTTC. Its protein is CASSPRQGANYGYTF.

This chain joins TRBV5-1 and TRBJ2-1; D not certain. The germline V gene has CDR1 SGHRS and CDR2 YFSETQ. The CDR3 has 12 residues. With 0 bases removed from V and 7 bases from J, the gap between germline ends came to 5 bases. The DNA for the CDR3 is TGCGCCAGCAGCTTGGATGTAAATGAGCAGTTCTTC. Amino acids: CASSLDVNEQFF. The full variable domain, its missing parts supplied by reference TRBV5-1 and TRBJ2-1, is KAGVTQTPRYLIKTRGQQVTLSCSPISGHRSVSWYQQTPGQGLQFLFEYFSETQRNKGNFPGRFSGRQFSNSRSEMNVSTLELGDSALYLCASSLDVNEQFFGPGTRLTVL.